Listed here are 17 T cell receptor beta chains from one sample, sequenced in a study of human T cells and chemical hapten exposure (dated by TCRdb to about 2021). The library was made by RACE. Instrument on record: NextSeq 500. The raw public reads went through TCRdb reprocessing: fastp at Q25, MiXCR clone calling, in-frame beta chains kept. Each entry is one CDR3 protein sequence, shown with its most common DNA and genes. The sample includes some 110,000 distinct CDR3 sequences, with around 10% observed a single time. The top ten hold 1.3% to 1.5% of the sample. Sample time point, as interpreted from the label and publication: patch test 1, 2 weeks after DPC sensitization. The treatment or condition tag for this specimen amounts to: therapeutic diphenylcyclopropenone sensitization with weekly scalp DPC. Sequences were derived from whole blood, sampled in connection with sensitization to the hapten diphenylcyclopropenone (DPC). Receptor source: a woman aged 45-59 years with alopecia areata. Some clones in this sample may be carry-over from other donors' samples.

The V and J genes are TRBV18 and TRBJ1-2; D unclear. Trimming removed 3 bases at V and 1 base at J, with 15 bases between. Germline lookup yields CDR1 KGHSH and CDR2 LQKENI. This CDR3 comprises 16 residues. The chain's CDR3 is CASSPSAIDINYGYTF. CDR3 sequence (DNA): TGTGCCAGCTCACCTTCGGCCATCGATATTAACTATGGCTACACCTTC.

The sample holds many counts of this clonotype. V is TRBV7-9 and J is TRBJ1-1; TRBD1 might be the D (6 bases). Trimming left V 1 base short and J 5 bases short, with 8 bases between. The CDR3 consists of 13 residues. Germline V gene sequence: CDR1 SEHNR, CDR2 FQNEAQ (reference sequence). For the CDR3, the DNA is TGTGCCAGCAGCTTAGAAGGGGGGACTGAAGCTTTCTTT. Amino acids: CASSLEGGTEAFF.

This clonotype was recorded many times. The J gene is TRBJ1-5, the V gene TRBV29-1; D call uncertain. CDR1 and CDR2 (germline): SQVTM, ANQGSEA. V lost 4 bases to trimming and J lost 7 bases, with 11 bases between them. The CDR3 loop spans 12 amino acids. Written as DNA, the CDR3 is TGCAGCGTTGCGGCGGCCGGACAGCCCCAGCATTTT. Encoded protein: CSVAAAGQPQHF.

This clonotype was counted ten times or more. The chain couples TRBV5-1 to TRBJ2-5, with a tentative D call TRBD1 (6 bases). The CDR3 has 14 residues. Germline values: CDR1 SGHRS, CDR2 YFSETQ. The V and J ends lost 0 bases and 3 bases respectively, with 9 bases between them. CDR3 sequence (DNA): TGCGCCAGCAGCTTGGGACAGGACAAAGAGACCCAGTACTTC. Its protein product is CASSLGQDKETQYF.

At least ten counts were recorded for this clonotype. The chain uses TRBV4-1 and TRBJ2-3; 14 bases agree with TRBD2. CDR1 and CDR2 from the germline V gene are MGHRA and YSYEKL. Trimming took 0 bases from V and 4 from J; bases not matched to a gene: 6. The CDR3 totals 18 residues. The DNA of the CDR3 is TGCGCCAGCAGCCAAGATCGAGGGACTAGCGGGGGCCCAGATACGCAGTATTTT. This sequence encodes CASSQDRGTSGGPDTQYF.

This clonotype was seen a handful of times. A read error may account for a junction end that differs from germline. The gene calls are TRBV27 and TRBJ1-6, with 7 bases fitting TRBD1. Germline V gene sequence: CDR1 MNHEY, CDR2 SMNVEV (reference sequence). The CDR3 length is 15 residues. CDR3 residues: CVSRTQGLGSSPLHF. The CDR3 DNA reads as TGTGTCAGCAGGACACAGGGGTTAGGAAGTTCACCCCTCCACTTT.

This clonotype was seen only a few times. The chain employs TRBV6-2 or TRBV6-3 and TRBJ2-7; the D is unclear. The CDR3 covers 15 residues. Trimming took off 6 bases at V and 0 bases at J, with 15 bases between the two ends. Per the germline V gene, CDR1 is MNHEY and CDR2 is SVGEGT. CDR3 coding DNA: TGTGCCAGCAGCTACCGAGAGCCGCGCTCCTACGAGCAGTACTTC. This sequence encodes CASSYREPRSYEQYF.

Many counts were recorded for this clonotype. The chain has TRBV21-1 and TRBJ2-1; whether TRBD1, the table's D call, matches the DNA was not checked. TRBV21-1 is marked as a pseudogene. The length of the CDR3 is 17 residues. The CDR3 nucleotides are TGTGCCAGCAGCGCCCGGGGGGCAGGGGATTCCTACAATGAGCAGTTCTTC. This codes for CASSARGAGDSYNEQFF.

This chain links TRBV7-8 with TRBJ2-5; D not resolved. CDR1 is SGHVS, CDR2 FQNEAQ, per germline. V was shortened by 4 bases and J by 5 bases, with 5 bases between the two germline ends. This CDR3 region has 11 residues. The CDR3 nucleotides are TGTGCCAGCAGCTGGACCGAGACCCAGTACTTC. Translation: CASSWTETQYF.

This clonotype was observed at least ten times. The J gene is TRBJ2-1, the V gene TRBV5-1; 8 nucleotides align to TRBD1. This CDR3 has 14 amino acids. Germline loops: CDR1 SGHRS, CDR2 YFSETQ. The trim removed 3 bases at V and 8 bases at J, leaving 7 bases unmatched. The CDR3 DNA follows: TGCGCCAGCAGCTCCTGGACAGGGCTGGATGAGCAGTTCTTC. It codes for CASSSWTGLDEQFF.

About this clonotype: A much larger clone sits a single nucleotide away, making a read error possible. The genes are TRBV7-9 and TRBJ1-6; no clear D. Germline CDR1 reads SEHNR; CDR2 reads FQNEAQ (reference sequence). Deletions cut 5 bases from V and 0 bases from J, with 8 bases between. The CDR3 is 15 amino acids. CDR3: CASSVQNSYNSPLHF. CDR3 in DNA: TGTGCCAGCAGCGTACAGAACTCCTATAATTCACCCCTCCACTTT.

The sample holds a few counts of this clonotype. This chain connects TRBV29-1 to TRBJ2-2, with TRBD2 identical over 8 bases. The CDR3 length is 16 residues. The V and J ends lost 5 bases and 3 bases, in that order; junction bases with no gene match: 11. The germline CDR1 and CDR2 sequences are SQVTM and ANQGSEA. The CDR3 loop is CSVRPAGDAYTGELFF. The CDR3 DNA sequence: TGCAGCGTTAGGCCAGCGGGAGACGCCTACACCGGGGAGCTGTTTTTT.

V is TRBV29-1 and J is TRBJ2-1; D ambiguous. The CDR3 has 13 residues. V was clipped by 4 bases and J by 0 bases, with 7 bases between them. Per germline, CDR1 SQVTM and CDR2 ANQGSEA. CDR3 sequence: CSVVTISYNEQFF. CDR3 bases: TGCAGCGTTGTAACCATCTCCTACAATGAGCAGTTCTTC.

The table lists this clonotype with many counts. The chain uses TRBV29-1 and TRBJ1-2, with D possibly matching TRBD1 (5 bases). CDR3 length: 13 residues. The germline V gene has CDR1 SQVTM and CDR2 ANQGSEA. Trimming removed 6 bases from V and 6 bases from J, with 17 bases in between. The CDR3 nucleotides read TGCAGCGTCCCCAGGGCCGACCTTAATGGCTACACCTTC. Amino acids: CSVPRADLNGYTF.

The chain is built from TRBV5-1 and TRBJ2-3; the D gene is possibly TRBD2 (6 bases). Germline CDR1 is SGHRS and CDR2 is YFSETQ. Trimming took off 3 bases at V and 3 bases at J, with 11 bases between the two ends. This CDR3 region has 14 residues. This CDR3 is CASSWRGNTDTQYF. The CDR3 DNA reads as TGCGCCAGCAGCTGGCGCGGGAATACAGATACGCAGTATTTT.

This clonotype was observed a handful of times. The rearrangement joins TRBV9 to TRBJ2-1; maybe TRBD2 (6 bases). The ends were cut back, 3 bases at V and 2 bases at J, with 12 bases in the middle. This CDR3 contains 15 residues. The V gene's germline CDR1 is SGDLS and CDR2 YYNGEE. CDR3: CASSGGVGPYNEQFF. CDR3 in DNA: TGTGCCAGCAGCGGCGGGGTGGGGCCCTACAATGAGCAGTTCTTC.

In the case of this clonotype: A junction boundary mismatches the germline segment, possibly from a read error. The chain couples TRBV18 to TRBJ1-5, with TRBD1 matching over 8 bases. The CDR3 loop spans 15 amino acids. The germline V gene encodes CDR1 KGHSH and CDR2 LQKENI. The DNA of the CDR3 is TGTGCCAGCTCAGAGCAGGGGGCATCAGGTCAGCCCCAGCAATTT. Translation: CASSEQGASGQPQQF.